This T cell receptor beta chain was observed in a study of T cell changes during pregnancy in multiple sclerosis. Profiling relied on immunoSEQ multiplex PCR, and the TCRdb table lists in-frame clones only, not all of them. The table has more than 20,000 clones, more than 90% seen once. V trimming: 0 bases; J trimming: 4 bases; junction bases outside the gene matches: 6. Germline CDR1 SGHTS, CDR2 YDEGEE. The length of the CDR3 is 15 residues. The material sequenced was CD8+ T cells from peripheral blood mononuclear cells, taken in the third trimester of pregnancy. This rearrangement joins TRBV5-8 to TRBJ1-2, with 7 bases fitting TRBD1. This receptor was obtained from a female donor in good health, enrolled as a control in a pregnancy study. DNA of the CDR3: TGTGCCAGCAGCTTGGGCCCGGGACAGCTCTATGGCTACACCTTC. Protein sequence: CASSLGPGQLYGYTF.